The T cell receptor (beta chain) under discussion was sequenced for a study of blood T cell repertoires in COVID-19. Germline V gene sequence: CDR1 MNHEY, CDR2 SVGAGI. V was clipped by 7 bases and J by 6 bases; unmatched bases: 9. The CDR3 consists of 15 residues. As originally analysed: Estimates of nucleated cell counts were drawn from the amplification of reference gene primers. Measured with immunoSEQ multiplex PCR; TCRdb has only the in-frame clones, and not every one. Clonal size and the V and J genes are those of that table, whereas D and trimming came from the DNA. The sample has around 160,000 clones; roughly 86% are singletons.

Sequenced input: peripheral blood. The gene calls are TRBV6-5 and TRBJ1-5; 10 nucleotides agree with TRBD1. The clonotype originates from a man between 18 and 35 years old with acute or convalescent COVID-19. CDR3 residues: CASKPGQGLGQPQHF. The CDR3 DNA reads as TGTGCCAGCAAACCGGGACAGGGGTTAGGTCAGCCCCAGCATTTT.